This passage covers 5 T cell receptor beta chains from one sample sequenced in a study of T-cell reconstitution after alpha-beta-depleted transplantation in children. Library preparation (for TCRbeta) was performed with unique molecular identifiers. TCRdb independently ran MiXCR on the PCR reads; one entry per CDR3 protein. The data show over 300,000 distinct CDR3 sequences, 10% seen once. The input for sequencing was PBMCs from the stem cell graft donor, taken from the stem cell graft. The origin of the receptors is a human donor who donated a stem cell graft to a child with acute lymphoblastic leukemia.

The chain links TRBV5-1 to TRBJ2-7; D ambiguous. V shed 0 bases and J shed 2 bases, with 9 bases lying between them. The CDR3 is made up of 14 amino acids. From germline, CDR1 is SGHRS and CDR2 YFSETQ. The CDR3 sequence: CASSLDRATYEQYF. The CDR3 DNA is TGCGCCAGCAGCTTGGATAGGGCAACCTACGAGCAGTACTTC. The full variable domain, its missing parts supplied by reference TRBV5-1 and TRBJ2-7, is KAGVTQTPRYLIKTRGQQVTLSCSPISGHRSVSWYQQTPGQGLQFLFEYFSETQRNKGNFPGRFSGRQFSNSRSEMNVSTLELGDSALYLCASSLDRATYEQYFGPGTRLTVT.

The rearrangement links TRBV27 to TRBJ1-2; 8 bases line up with TRBD1. Germline trimming cut 6 bases from V and 2 bases from J; bases unmatched to any gene: 8. Germline values: CDR1 MNHEY, CDR2 SMNVEV (reference sequence). CDR3 length: 15 amino acids. DNA for the CDR3: TGTGCCAGCAGGGGACAGGTCTTGGGAAACTATGGCTACACCTTC. Its protein is CASRGQVLGNYGYTF.

Here the CDR3 reads CASSRGTDDSNQPQHF. For the CDR3, the DNA is TGTGCCAGCAGCCGGGGGACGGACGATAGCAATCAGCCCCAGCATTTT. J is TRBJ1-5 and V is TRBV2; possible D gene TRBD1, 5 bases. V lost 6 bases and J 0 bases, leaving 15 bases between the germline ends. Germline CDR1 and CDR2: SNHLY and FYNNEI. The CDR3 spans 16 residues.

The J gene is TRBJ1-5, the V gene TRBV27; D is unclear. CDR1 and CDR2 (germline): MNHEY, SMNVEV (reference sequence). V was pared by 2 bases and J by 5 bases, with 7 bases between. CDR3 length: 13 residues. The CDR3: CASSLNLDQPQHF. The CDR3 nucleotides read TGTGCCAGCAGTTTAAATCTGGATCAGCCCCAGCATTTT.

This clonotype turned up a few times. The chain recombines TRBV6-1 with TRBJ2-2; 9 nucleotides align to TRBD2. The CDR3 has 17 amino acids. The V gene's germline CDR1 is MNHNS and CDR2 SASEGT. The V gene end was trimmed by 8 bases and the J gene end by 1 base; junction bases not matched to a gene: 11. CDR3 amino acids: CASGPSGTILNTGELFF. For the CDR3, the DNA is TGTGCCAGCGGACCTAGCGGGACCATCTTGAACACCGGGGAGCTGTTTTTT.